The TCR beta chain described here comes from a study of vaccination and CD4 T cells after COVID-19. Study-level background: PCR on nasal swabs identified SARS-CoV-2 in convalescent patients, of whom roughly 9 were mild and one severe. Sampling that followed vaccination took place a median approximately 76 days after dose two, within a range of 14 to 241. The authors gave control cultures a CEFX pool, an HIV-1 Nef pool, or no peptide. Study-level findings and limits: In convalescent patients, a median roughly 90% of reactive clones appeared only post-vaccination.

Treatment of the sample: roughly 10-day PBMC culture with coronavirus spike peptide pools or control peptides (ViraFEST assay). The V gene's germline CDR1 is MNHNS and CDR2 SASEGT. The CDR3 is made up of 16 amino acids. Losses at the gene ends were 7 bases for V and 4 bases for J; bases not matched to a gene: 9. The Oncomine TCR Beta short-read assay sequenced DNA from cultured CD4+ T cells. TCRdb passed the PCR reads through MiXCR, listing each CDR3 protein once. The sample lists 5,500 to 7,000 distinct CDR3 sequences, roughly 18% occurring once. Regarding this clonotype: Its matching antigen is unknown.

The sample taken for sequencing was CD4+ T cells from blood, cultured in vitro. This receptor was taken from a human donor who had recovered from COVID-19. The chain employs TRBV6-1 and TRBJ2-5; 13 bases map to TRBD2. In nucleotides, the CDR3 is TGTGCCAGCAAAATAGTCGGACTAGCGGGAGTAGAGACCCAGTACTTC. Translation: CASKIVGLAGVETQYF.